The entry below describes one T cell receptor beta chain. This may be a read error: a much more frequent sequence differs by one nucleotide. The sample originates from a study of breast tumors, draining lymph nodes, adjacent tissues. Germline values: CDR1 LNHDA, CDR2 SQIVND (reference sequence). The junction had 3 bases not matched to a gene; V was cut back by 4 bases and J by 3 bases. The CDR3 has 13 amino acids. The lymph nodes were axillary draining lymph nodes from breast cancer patients. One entry per CDR3 protein results from TCRdb running MiXCR on the multiplex PCR reads. The sample records about 120,000 distinct CDR3 sequences, approximately 20% being singletons.

Sequences were obtained from axillary lymph node tissue. This rearrangement joins TRBV19 to TRBJ2-7; 7 bases line up with TRBD1. The source of this sequence is a female donor with breast cancer. Some clones in this sample may be carry-over from other donors' samples. The DNA for the CDR3 is TGTGCCAGTAGTAACGGACAGGTCTACGAGCAGTACTTC. Its protein is CASSNGQVYEQYF.